This TCR beta chain was profiled in a study of OX40 agonist ivuxolimab in advanced cancers. Study-wide background: Aged roughly 23 to 80 with a mean of 60 years, they were more than 80% male. Therapy given before enrollment (anti-PD-1, anti-PD-L1 or anti-CTLA-4) was allowed, and around 40% had some. Study-wide findings and caveats: More expanded clones were seen, on average, in CD8+ T cells than in CD4+.

Assay: immunoSEQ multiplex PCR; the TCRdb copy retains only in-frame clones and omits some. The sample records under 85,000 clones, 86% being singletons. Regarding this clone: The antigen is unknown.

Autoimmune disease history or systemic immunosuppression barred patients. Per germline, CDR1 LNHDA and CDR2 SQIVND (reference sequence). With 7 bases removed from V and 8 bases from J, the gap between germline ends came to 14 bases. The CDR3 has 12 amino acids. This clonotype was sampled from an adult with an advanced solid tumor such as melanoma, head and neck, liver or kidney cancer. The chain links TRBV19 to TRBJ1-2; D may be TRBD1 (5 bases). Sequencing used CD4+ or CD8+ T cells sorted from blood, obtained in a trial of the OX40 agonist ivuxolimab. DNA of the CDR3: TGTGCCAGTACCGCCGGGACTTACGGCTACACCTTC. It specifies CASTAGTYGYTF.